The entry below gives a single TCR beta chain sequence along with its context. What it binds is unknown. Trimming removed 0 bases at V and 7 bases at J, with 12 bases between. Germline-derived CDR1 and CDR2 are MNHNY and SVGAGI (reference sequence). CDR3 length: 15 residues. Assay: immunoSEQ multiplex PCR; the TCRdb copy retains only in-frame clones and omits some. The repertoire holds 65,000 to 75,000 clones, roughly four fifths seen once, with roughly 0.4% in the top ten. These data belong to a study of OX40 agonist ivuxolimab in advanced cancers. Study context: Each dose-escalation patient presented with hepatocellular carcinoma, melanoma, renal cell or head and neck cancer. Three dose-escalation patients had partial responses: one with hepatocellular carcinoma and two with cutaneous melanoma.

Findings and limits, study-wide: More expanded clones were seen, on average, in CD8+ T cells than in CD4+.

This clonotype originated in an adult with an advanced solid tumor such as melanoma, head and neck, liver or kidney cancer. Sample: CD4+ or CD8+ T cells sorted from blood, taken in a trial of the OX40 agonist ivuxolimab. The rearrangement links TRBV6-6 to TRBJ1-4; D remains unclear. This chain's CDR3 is CASSYSHSLGEKLFF. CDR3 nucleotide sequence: TGTGCCAGCAGTTACTCACACTCCCTGGGTGAAAAACTGTTTTTT.